This T cell receptor beta chain was profiled in a study of blood T cell repertoires in COVID-19. As for the study in general: The samples span acute and convalescent COVID-19 from the United States, Italy and Spain. The analysed material was cDNA or gDNA that came from T cells, B-cell-depleted T cells, or PBMCs.

Losses at the gene ends were 1 base for V and 5 bases for J; bases not matched to a gene: 1. The CDR3 runs 13 residues. Germline CDR1 is MDHEN and CDR2 is SYDVKM. As processed by the authors: Quantification of nucleated cells was approximated via reference gene primer amplification. Profiling relied on immunoSEQ multiplex PCR, and the TCRdb table lists in-frame clones only, not all of them. V and J calls plus clone size are reproduced from that table; the DNA served to infer D and trimming. The sample holds more than 250,000 clones; about 90% are singletons and the top ten take under 5.5%. Cohort 3 donors counted as recovered after two negative PCRs, clearance, or resolved symptoms.

V usage is TRBV28 and J usage is TRBJ1-1; 7 nucleotides agree with TRBD1. The specimen sequenced was PBMCs or T cells enriched from blood (not recorded which). This sequence was found in a woman aged 30 to 39 who had recovered from COVID-19. The CDR3, as DNA: TGTGCCAGCAGTTTATACAGGGGTACTGAAGCTTTCTTT. Translating it yields CASSLYRGTEAFF.